This T cell receptor beta chain comes out of a study of CD8 T cells in ankylosing spondylitis. TCRdb passed the 5' RACE reads through MiXCR, listing each CDR3 protein once. The sample contains about 400,000 distinct CDR3 sequences, more than 20% of which appear only once. Study-level points and caveats: Earlier literature documents some of the motif variants in reactive arthritis synovial fluid and blood.

This clonotype was found a few times. Its specificity is unknown. Per the germline V gene, CDR1 is SNHLY and CDR2 is FYNNEI. This CDR3 comprises 17 residues. Trimming stripped 7 bases from V and 6 bases from J, with 28 bases between. The receptor was isolated from a male donor with ankylosing spondylitis or in good health (not recorded which). The sequencing sample was made of blood, either unsorted or a sorted T cell fraction (not recorded which). V and J are TRBV2 and TRBJ2-7, with D possibly TRBD2 on 6 matching bases. The CDR3 nucleotides are TGTGCCAGCAAGCCTCCCGGGAGCGGGCGACTCGAGGGCGAGCAGTACTTC. Amino acids: CASKPPGSGRLEGEQYF.